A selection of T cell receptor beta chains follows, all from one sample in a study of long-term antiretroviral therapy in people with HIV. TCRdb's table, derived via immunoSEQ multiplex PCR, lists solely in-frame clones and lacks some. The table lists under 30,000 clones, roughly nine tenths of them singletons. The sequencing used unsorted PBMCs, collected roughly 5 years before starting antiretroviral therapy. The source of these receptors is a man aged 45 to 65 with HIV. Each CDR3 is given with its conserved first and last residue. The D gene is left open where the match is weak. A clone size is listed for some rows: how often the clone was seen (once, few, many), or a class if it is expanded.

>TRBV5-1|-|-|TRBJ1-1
CASSLVVGNTEAFF
TGCGCCAGCAGCTTGGTGGTGGGAAACACTGAAGCTTTCTTT
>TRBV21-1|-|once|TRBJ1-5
CASSPPGQDNQPQHF
TGTGCCAGCAGCCCTCCGGGACAGGACAATCAGCCCCAGCATTTT
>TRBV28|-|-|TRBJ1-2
CASSLDLYGYTF
TGTGCCAGCAGTTTGGATCTCTATGGCTACACCTTC
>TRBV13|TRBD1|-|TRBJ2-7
CASSFGTGVYEQYF
TGTGCCAGCAGCTTCGGGACAGGGGTCTACGAGCAGTACTTC
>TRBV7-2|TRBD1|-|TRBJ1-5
CASSRQGNQPQHF
TGTGCCAGCAGCCGACAGGGAAATCAGCCCCAGCATTTT
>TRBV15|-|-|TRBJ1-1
CATSWDMRGTEAFF
TGTGCCACCAGCTGGGACATGAGAGGGACTGAAGCTTTCTTT
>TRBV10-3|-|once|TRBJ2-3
CAISEGGTGTDTQYF
TGTGCCATCAGTGAGGGGGGGACAGGCACAGATACGCAGTATTTT
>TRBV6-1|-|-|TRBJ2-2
CASTRPGALTGELFF
TGTGCCAGCACCCGGCCGGGGGCTCTCACCGGGGAGCTGTTTTTT
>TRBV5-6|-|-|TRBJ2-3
CASSLGRISTDTQYF
TGTGCCAGCAGCTTGGGTCGCATTAGCACAGATACGCAGTATTTT
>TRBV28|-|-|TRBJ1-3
CASSSGQFGSGNTIYF
TGTGCCAGCAGCTCAGGGCAGTTCGGCTCTGGAAACACCATATATTTT
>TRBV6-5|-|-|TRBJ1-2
CASSYSILAGYTF
TGTGCCAGCAGTTACTCAATCCTGGCTGGCTACACCTTC
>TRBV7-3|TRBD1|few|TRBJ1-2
CASSVGQGFGYTF
TGTGCCAGCAGCGTCGGACAGGGGTTCGGCTACACCTTC
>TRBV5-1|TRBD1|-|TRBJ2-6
CASSSGRMTGVFGANVLTF
TGCGCCAGCAGCTCGGGAAGAATGACAGGGGTGTTCGGGGCCAACGTCCTGACTTTC
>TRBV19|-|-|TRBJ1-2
CASSVGPEGGYTF
TGTGCCAGTAGTGTGGGCCCCGAAGGAGGCTACACCTTC
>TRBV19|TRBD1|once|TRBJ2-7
CASSSRQGAANEQYF
TGTGCCAGTAGTTCGAGACAGGGGGCGGCAAACGAGCAGTACTTC
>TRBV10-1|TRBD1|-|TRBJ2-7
CASSEGGASPYEQYF
TGCGCCAGCAGTGAAGGGGGCGCTTCTCCCTACGAGCAGTACTTC
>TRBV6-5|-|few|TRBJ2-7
CASSEIKDAIEQYF
TGTGCCAGCAGTGAGATTAAGGACGCAATTGAGCAGTACTTC
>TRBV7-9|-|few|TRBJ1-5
CASSLEGRNQPQHF
TGTGCCAGCAGCTTAGAGGGAAGAAATCAGCCCCAGCATTTT
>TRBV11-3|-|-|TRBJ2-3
CASSPTETDTQYF
TGTGCCAGCAGCCCCACTGAAACAGATACGCAGTATTTT
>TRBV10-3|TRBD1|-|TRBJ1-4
CAISGGTGGAANEKLFF
TGTGCCATCAGTGGGGGAACAGGGGGCGCGGCTAATGAAAAACTGTTTTTT
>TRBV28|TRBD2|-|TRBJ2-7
CASTSGGFDYEQYF
TGTGCCAGCACCAGCGGGGGCTTTGATTACGAGCAGTACTTC
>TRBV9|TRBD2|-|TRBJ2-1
CASSVVSGGAGEQFF
TGTGCCAGCAGCGTAGTCAGCGGGGGGGCAGGTGAGCAGTTCTTC
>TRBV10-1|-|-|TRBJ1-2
CASSGFRGYGYTF
TGCGCCAGCAGTGGATTCAGGGGTTATGGCTACACCTTC
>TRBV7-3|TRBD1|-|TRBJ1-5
CASSSDREGQPQHF
TGTGCCAGCAGCTCAGACAGGGAAGGTCAGCCCCAGCATTTT
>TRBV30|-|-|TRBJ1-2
CAWSVRPGPYGYTF
TGTGCCTGGAGTGTACGTCCAGGACCTTATGGCTACACCTTC
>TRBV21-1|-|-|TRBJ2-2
CASSDSSTNTGELFF
TGTGCCAGCAGTGACTCCTCCACGAACACCGGGGAGCTGTTTTTT
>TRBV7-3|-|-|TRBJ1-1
CASSPLGEANTEAFF
TGTGCCAGCAGCCCCCTAGGGGAGGCGAACACTGAAGCTTTCTTT
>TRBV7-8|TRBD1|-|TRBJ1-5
CASSLVGQNNQPQHF
TGTGCCAGCAGCTTAGTGGGACAGAACAATCAGCCCCAGCATTTT
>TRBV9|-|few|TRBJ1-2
CASSVDRGGYTF
TGTGCCAGCAGCGTAGATCGGGGCGGCTACACCTTC
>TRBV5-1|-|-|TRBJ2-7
CASSLSVGALYYEQYF
TGCGCCAGCAGCTTGTCTGTCGGGGCACTCTACTACGAGCAGTACTTC
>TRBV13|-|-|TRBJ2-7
CASSSPVGTQGQYF
TGTGCCAGCAGCTCCCCCGTCGGGACCCAGGGGCAGTACTTC
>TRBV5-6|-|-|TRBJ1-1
CASSFMGMMNTEAFF
TGTGCCAGCAGCTTTATGGGGATGATGAACACTGAAGCTTTCTTT
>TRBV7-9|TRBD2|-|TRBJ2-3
CASSLGGLAGYDTQYF
TGTGCCAGCAGCTTAGGGGGACTAGCGGGGTACGATACGCAGTATTTT
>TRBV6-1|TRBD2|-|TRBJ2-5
CASSEVASGVVAQYF
TGTGCCAGCAGTGAAGTAGCTAGCGGGGTGGTCGCCCAGTACTTC
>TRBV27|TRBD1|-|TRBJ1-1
CASNNQGAFSEAFF
TGTGCCAGCAATAATCAGGGGGCATTCTCTGAAGCTTTCTTT
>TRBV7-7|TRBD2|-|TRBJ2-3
CASSLLAGGLPTSTDTQYF
TGTGCTAGCAGCTTACTAGCGGGGGGTCTTCCTACTAGCACAGATACGCAGTATTTT
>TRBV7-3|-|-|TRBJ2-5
CASSLNPRGETQYF
TGTGCCAGCAGCTTAAATCCCAGGGGTGAGACCCAGTACTTC
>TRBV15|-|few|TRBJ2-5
CATSKGVGIQETQYF
TGTGCCACCAGCAAGGGGGTCGGGATCCAAGAGACCCAGTACTTC
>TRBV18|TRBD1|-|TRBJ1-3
CASSPGGAYGNTIYF
TGTGCCAGCTCCCCAGGGGGCGCATATGGAAACACCATATATTTT
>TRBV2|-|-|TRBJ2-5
CASSEALGKETQYF
TGTGCCAGCAGTGAAGCGTTGGGGAAAGAGACCCAGTACTTC
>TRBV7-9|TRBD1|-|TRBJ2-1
CASSPSPGQGALNEQFF
TGTGCCAGCAGCCCCTCGCCGGGGCAGGGGGCTTTGAATGAGCAGTTCTTC
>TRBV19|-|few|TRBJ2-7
CASSLTGRQGIAEQYF
TGTGCCAGTAGCCTAACCGGGAGACAGGGAATTGCCGAGCAGTACTTC
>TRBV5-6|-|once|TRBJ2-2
CASSLARQATGELFF
TGTGCCAGCAGCTTGGCCCGGCAGGCCACCGGGGAGCTGTTTTTT
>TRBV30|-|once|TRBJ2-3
CAWAKRADTQYF
TGTGCCTGGGCCAAACGGGCAGATACGCAGTATTTT
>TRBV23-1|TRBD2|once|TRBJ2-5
CASSQDRGTSGYIQETQYF
TGCGCCAGCAGTCAAGATAGGGGGACTAGCGGATATATCCAAGAGACCCAGTACTTC
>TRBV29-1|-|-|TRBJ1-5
CSVGGVNQPQHF
TGCAGCGTTGGGGGGGTCAATCAGCCCCAGCATTTT
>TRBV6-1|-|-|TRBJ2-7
CASSEGNRYEQYF
TGTGCCAGCAGTGAAGGAAATAGGTACGAGCAGTACTTC
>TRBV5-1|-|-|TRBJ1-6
CASSFRTDLNSPLHF
TGCGCCAGCAGCTTCCGGACGGACCTTAATTCACCCCTCCACTTT
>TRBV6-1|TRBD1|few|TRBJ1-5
CASRHTGANQPQHF
TGTGCCAGCAGGCATACAGGGGCGAATCAGCCCCAGCATTTT
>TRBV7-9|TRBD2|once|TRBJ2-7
CASTPAAMGGRAYEQYF
TGTGCCAGCACCCCAGCCGCCATGGGCGGGAGGGCCTACGAGCAGTACTTC